Listed below are T cell receptor beta chains from one sample, sequenced in a study of T cell responses to AZD1222 COVID-19 vaccine. Sequenced by immunoSEQ multiplex PCR; TCRdb stores in-frame clones only, minus some. The sample lists roughly 130,000 clones, about 90% seen once, with roughly 7.6% in the top ten. The specimen comprised peripheral blood, sampled 28 days after the second dose of the MenACWY control vaccine. These receptors all stem from an adult who received the MenACWY meningococcal vaccine as a control. CDR3s include the opening cysteine and the closing phenylalanine or tryptophan. The D gene is left open where the match is weak. The size entry is marked missing in some rows and otherwise reads once, few, many or a size class.

DNA	CDR3	V	D	size	J
TGTGCCAGCAGTGAACCGACAGGCTCCTATGGCTACACCTTC	CASSEPTGSYGYTF	TRBV6-1	-	-	TRBJ1-2
TGTGCCACCCAAGGGACTTCAGGTGCTTACAATGAGCAGTTCTTC	CATQGTSGAYNEQFF	TRBV15	-	-	TRBJ2-1
TGTGCCAGCAGCCCGAATCTAGTAATCGGGGAGCTGTTTTTT	CASSPNLVIGELFF	TRBV14	-	-	TRBJ2-2
TGTGCCAGTAGTATCGGGGACTTCCTGTCTAGCACAGATACGCAGTATTTT	CASSIGDFLSSTDTQYF	TRBV19	-	once	TRBJ2-3
TGTGCCACCAGTGAACCGACTAGCGGGGGGGTCTATGAGCAGTTCTTC	CATSEPTSGGVYEQFF	TRBV24-1	TRBD2	-	TRBJ2-1
TGTGCCAGCAGCTTAGATGTGGACCGAATAGATTGGTATAGCAATCAGCCCCAGCATTTT	CASSLDVDRIDWYSNQPQHF	TRBV11-3	-	once	TRBJ1-5
TGTGCCAGCAGTTCCGGGACTAGCGGGGCCGGGGAGCTGTTTTTT	CASSSGTSGAGELFF	TRBV5-5	TRBD2	once	TRBJ2-2
TGCGCCAGCAGCCGAGAGGGACAGTGGGCCAGTGGGGCCAACGTCCTGACTTTC	CASSREGQWASGANVLTF	TRBV4-1	TRBD1	-	TRBJ2-6
TGTGCCAGCAGTTTATTGGTTTACGAGCAGTACTTC	CASSLLVYEQYF	TRBV28	-	-	TRBJ2-7
TGTGCCAGCAGTTCCCCCCCGGTTGACGAGCAGTACTTC	CASSSPPVDEQYF	TRBV28	-	-	TRBJ2-7
TGTGCCAGCAGCGTAGACAAGAACACTGAAGCTTTCTTT	CASSVDKNTEAFF	TRBV9	-	-	TRBJ1-1
TGTGCCAGCAGCCAAGGGAGCATGGATGAGCAGTTCTTC	CASSQGSMDEQFF	TRBV14	-	-	TRBJ2-1
TGTGCCAGCAGTTATGTAGTAGCGAACACCGGGGAGCTGTTTTTT	CASSYVVANTGELFF	TRBV6-2/TRBV6-3	-	-	TRBJ2-2
TGTGCCAGCAGAACTAGCGGGGTGGCCTACGAGCAGTACTTC	CASRTSGVAYEQYF	TRBV27	TRBD2	-	TRBJ2-7
TGTGCCAGCAGCATCAGGACAGGGATCCCCGTCACTGAAGCTTTCTTT	CASSIRTGIPVTEAFF	TRBV7-6	TRBD1	-	TRBJ1-1
TGTGCCAGCAGCCGGGGGACCCCTAGTAGTCAGCCCCAGCATTTT	CASSRGTPSSQPQHF	TRBV7-2	-	-	TRBJ1-5
TGTGCCAGCAGTCTAAAGGGAACCGATACGCAGTATTTT	CASSLKGTDTQYF	TRBV6-5	-	once	TRBJ2-3
TGTGCCAGCAGTTCCGACGCCGAGAACACTGAAGCTTTCTTT	CASSSDAENTEAFF	TRBV28	-	-	TRBJ1-1
TGTGCCACCAGCAGAGACAGCGTCTCCTACAATGAGCAGTTCTTC	CATSRDSVSYNEQFF	TRBV15	-	-	TRBJ2-1
TGCGCCAGCAGCGACAGGGGGCAAGGCTACACCTTC	CASSDRGQGYTF	TRBV4-3	TRBD1	-	TRBJ1-2
TGTGCCAGCAGCCAGACGGGGATTAGCAATCAGCCCCAGCATTTT	CASSQTGISNQPQHF	TRBV28	-	-	TRBJ1-5
TGCGCCAGCAGCACCAGACAGGGGGCCGGCACTGAAGCTTTCTTT	CASSTRQGAGTEAFF	TRBV5-1	TRBD1	-	TRBJ1-1
TGTGCCAGTAGTATTTCTTTCGGACCCGGCGAGCAGTACTTC	CASSISFGPGEQYF	TRBV19	-	-	TRBJ2-7
TGTGCCAGCTCACCATCGGGGAATAGCAATCAGCCCCAGCATTTT	CASSPSGNSNQPQHF	TRBV18	-	-	TRBJ1-5
TGTGCCAGCCTCCGAGAACAGGCAAGTCCCGGGGAGCTGTTTTTT	CASLREQASPGELFF	TRBV28	-	once	TRBJ2-2
TGTGCCTCCGGGGGCCTGGGGAATTCACCCCTCCACTTT	CASGGLGNSPLHF	TRBV27	-	-	TRBJ1-6
TGTGCCAGTACTGATCCCGGGTTCTACGAGCAGTACTTC	CASTDPGFYEQYF	TRBV19	-	-	TRBJ2-7
TGCGCCAGCAGCTTGGTGGGTGGCGAAAACACCATATATTTT	CASSLVGGENTIYF	TRBV5-1	-	once	TRBJ1-3
TGTGCCAGCAGTTTACGGGAGAACACTGAAGCTTTCTTT	CASSLRENTEAFF	TRBV28	-	-	TRBJ1-1
TGCGCCAGCAGCTTGGACCCAGGGACCTATGGCTACACCTTC	CASSLDPGTYGYTF	TRBV5-1	-	once	TRBJ1-2
TGTGCCAGCAGCCAAAGGGGGCGGGGCCCCTACGAGCAGTACTTC	CASSQRGRGPYEQYF	TRBV3-1/TRBV3-2	-	-	TRBJ2-7
TGTGCCAGCACCACAGTCGAGCGGGAGTTAATTTACAATGAGCAGTTCTTC	CASTTVERELIYNEQFF	TRBV9	TRBD2	-	TRBJ2-1
TGTGCCAGCAGCGCAACTAGCGGGGGGGCGCGGGAGCAGTTCTTC	CASSATSGGAREQFF	TRBV7-3	TRBD2	-	TRBJ2-1
TGTGCCAGCAGTTCCGGTCGCAATCAGCCCCAGCATTTT	CASSSGRNQPQHF	TRBV28	-	once	TRBJ1-5
TGTGCCAGCAGCTGGAACCAGGCAGATACGCAGTATTTT	CASSWNQADTQYF	TRBV5-5	-	-	TRBJ2-3
TGTGCCAGCAGCTTAGTTCCAGTAATGAACACTGAAGCTTTCTTT	CASSLVPVMNTEAFF	TRBV7-2	-	-	TRBJ1-1
TGTGCCAGCAGTACCCAGGGTCAACAGCATTATGGCTACACCTTC	CASSTQGQQHYGYTF	TRBV7-9	-	-	TRBJ1-2
TGTGCCTGGCGGGGGCTGGGGGAGGGGGGTTCCTACGAGCAGTACTTC	CAWRGLGEGGSYEQYF	TRBV30	-	-	TRBJ2-7